The next 30 T cell receptor beta chains were all read from a single sample in a study of blood T cells in healthy people across ages. Sample-barcoded 5' priming and a J-beta primer mix drove a second PCR of roughly 6 to 12 cycles. Via MiXCR, TCRdb re-called the 5' RACE reads, giving one row per CDR3 protein. The repertoire includes over 1,500,000 distinct CDR3 sequences, approximately 39% of them detected once, and under 25% sits in the top ten. Sequenced: blood. These receptors were taken from a human donor in good health.

This clonotype was counted a few times. V is TRBV4-1 and J is TRBJ2-7; D uncertain. This CDR3 spans 15 amino acids. V lost 1 base and J 2 bases, leaving 12 bases between the germline ends. Germline V CDR1 and CDR2: MGHRA, YSYEKL. The CDR3 DNA is TGCGCCAGCAGCCAAGTCGTCCTGGGCCCCTACGAGCAGTACTTC. Translated: CASSQVVLGPYEQYF.

The rearrangement links TRBV6-5 to TRBJ1-2; TRBD1 aligns across 10 bases. The trim removed 5 bases at V and 4 bases at J, leaving 7 bases unmatched. Germline lookup yields CDR1 MNHEY and CDR2 SVGAGI. CDR3 length equals 15 residues. The CDR3 bases are TGTGCCAGCAGTCCCGGGACAGGGGAGGTCTATGGCTACACCTTC. Translated, it gives CASSPGTGEVYGYTF.

This clonotype was seen many times. V is TRBV10-3 and J is TRBJ2-5; no reliable D call. The CDR3 is made up of 13 amino acids. Trimming stripped 2 bases from V and 5 bases from J, with 9 bases between. The germline gives CDR1 ENHRY, CDR2 SYGVKD. CDR3 protein: CAISEEVHETQYF. The CDR3 nucleotides are TGTGCCATCAGTGAGGAGGTACATGAGACCCAGTACTTC.

This clonotype was counted between two and nine times. The chain links TRBV10-3 to TRBJ2-1, with D unresolved. Germline V lookup: CDR1 ENHRY, CDR2 SYGVKD. CDR3 size: 13 residues. The V gene lost 2 bases and the J gene lost 9 bases, with 11 bases spanning the gap. Written as DNA, the CDR3 is TGTGCCATCAGTGAGGTCCGGGTGGGTGAGCAGTTCTTC. It is translated as CAISEVRVGEQFF.

This chain uses TRBV5-1 with TRBJ2-7; TRBD2 is a possible D gene (5 bases). The V end lost 3 bases, the J end lost 7 bases, and 17 bases lay between the germline ends. The CDR3 sequence is 14 residues long. Per the germline V gene, CDR1 is SGHRS and CDR2 is YFSETQ. The CDR3: CASSSDSEVREQYF. Here the CDR3 DNA reads TGCGCCAGCAGCTCGGATAGCGAGGTGAGGGAGCAGTACTTC.

With regard to this clonotype: This CDR3 is missing its conserved last phenylalanine or tryptophan, likely due to a read error. The chain employs TRBV6-6 and TRBJ1-2; no reliable D call. This CDR3 is 14 amino acids long. Trimming cost V 3 bases and J 2 bases, with 10 bases left between them. Germline values: CDR1 MNHNY, CDR2 SVGAGI (reference sequence). CDR3 sequence reads: CASSYLEANYGYTV. CDR3 sequence (DNA): TGTGCCAGCAGTTATCTGGAGGCAAACTATGGCTACACCGTC.

In its sample, this clonotype was seen many times. The chain couples TRBV24-1 to TRBJ2-1, with D maybe TRBD2 (5 bases). CDR1 and CDR2 from the germline V gene are KGHDR and SFDVKD. V gave up 4 bases and J gave up 8 bases, with 11 bases separating them. The CDR3 totals 13 residues. The CDR3 nucleotides read TGTGCCACCAGTGACACAACTAGATATGAGCAGTTCTTC. Protein product: CATSDTTRYEQFF.

The J gene is TRBJ2-1, the V gene TRBV24-1; 10 bases map to TRBD1. The CDR3 is made up of 16 amino acids. CDR1 is KGHDR, CDR2 SFDVKD, per germline. The J segment lost 4 bases and the V segment lost 0 bases, leaving 2 bases of the junction unmatched. In nucleotides, the CDR3 is TGTGCCACCAGTGATTTGCGGGGACAGGGGTACAATGAGCAGTTCTTC. The encoded protein is CATSDLRGQGYNEQFF.

J is TRBJ1-1 and V is TRBV13, with 7 bases that match TRBD1. Losses at the gene ends were 7 bases for V and 7 bases for J; bases not matched to a gene: 6. The CDR3 is made up of 12 amino acids. Germline CDR1 is PRHDT and CDR2 is FYEKMQ (reference sequence). CDR3 DNA: TGTGCCAGCACTGAAGGGGACAGTGAAGCTTTCTTT. Translated, it gives CASTEGDSEAFF.

The chain recombines TRBV28 with TRBJ1-1; no clear D gene. Germline V lookup: CDR1 MDHEN, CDR2 SYDVKM. V lost 10 bases and J lost 1, with 13 bases in between. The CDR3 consists of 13 residues. CDR3 DNA: TGTGCCATCGCGTTAGCCGCGAACACTGAAGCTTTCTTT. Its translation: CAIALAANTEAFF. Full variable domain (outside the CDR3, taken from reference TRBV28 and TRBJ1-1): DVKVTQSSRYLVKRTGEKVFLECVQDMDHENMFWYRQDPGLGLRLIYFSYDVKMKEKGDIPEGYSVSREKKERFSLILESASTNQTSMYLCAIALAANTEAFFGQGTRLTVV.

This rearrangement joins TRBV6-1 to TRBJ1-2, with 9 positions matching TRBD1. V dropped 6 bases and J dropped 6; count of bases not matched to a gene: 8. The CDR3 covers 14 residues. Germline lookup yields CDR1 MNHNS and CDR2 SASEGT. The CDR3 nucleotides are TGTGCCAGCAGGGTAACCGGGACAGGGCATGGCTACACCTTC. Its translation is CASRVTGTGHGYTF.

This clonotype appeared a few times. The genes are TRBV29-1 and TRBJ2-1; D is unresolved. Germline V gene data show CDR1 as SQVTM and CDR2 as ANQGSEA. The CDR3 loop spans 11 amino acids. The V and J ends lost 6 bases and 6 bases respectively, with 9 bases between them. The CDR3 is CSVSPGNEQFF. The CDR3 nucleotides read TGCAGCGTATCTCCGGGCAATGAGCAGTTCTTC.

The rearrangement links TRBV12-3 or TRBV12-4 to TRBJ1-2, with 9 bases matching TRBD1. The length of the CDR3 is 12 residues. Trimming at V came to 6 bases and at J to 7 bases, leaving 3 bases not matched to a gene. The CDR3 sequence is CASRTTGGGYTF. For the CDR3, the DNA is TGTGCCAGCAGAACGACAGGGGGTGGCTACACCTTC.

This clonotype showed up just a few times. This chain links TRBV20-1 with TRBJ2-3; unclear D gene. The length of the CDR3 is 14 residues. The V gene lost 2 bases and the J gene lost 0 bases, with 9 bases spanning the gap. Germline CDR1 DFQATT, CDR2 SNEGSKA (reference sequence). The CDR3 protein is CSARFPPSTDTQYF. The CDR3 DNA is TGCAGTGCTAGATTCCCGCCTAGCACAGATACGCAGTATTTT.

The sample holds a few counts of this clonotype. The chain joins TRBV12-5 to TRBJ2-5; D is undetermined. The CDR3 consists of 16 residues. Looked up from germline, CDR1 is LGHNT and CDR2 is FRNRAP. Trimming cost V 3 bases and J 5 bases, with 19 bases left between them. Written as DNA, the CDR3 is TGTGCTAGTGGTTTCAGCACAGCCACAACGGCGGAGACCCAGTACTTC. It is translated as CASGFSTATTAETQYF.

The V and J genes are TRBV28 and TRBJ2-5; TRBD1 agrees at 9 bases. Germline V gives CDR1 MDHEN, CDR2 SYDVKM. V lost 5 bases and J lost 5; bases outside the gene matches: 12. This CDR3 is 16 amino acids long. The DNA of the CDR3 is TGTGCCAGCAGTCTCCGGGACAGGGATCGTGGGGAGACCCAGTACTTC. It specifies CASSLRDRDRGETQYF. Complete variable domain (other parts from reference TRBV28 and TRBJ2-5): DVKVTQSSRYLVKRTGEKVFLECVQDMDHENMFWYRQDPGLGLRLIYFSYDVKMKEKGDIPEGYSVSREKKERFSLILESASTNQTSMYLCASSLRDRDRGETQYFGPGTRLLVL.

The genes are TRBV6-1 and TRBJ2-1, with TRBD1 matching 11 bases. There are 15 residues in the CDR3. The germline CDR1 and CDR2 sequences are MNHNS and SASEGT. Trimming took 7 bases from V and 9 from J; bases not matched to a gene: 11. The CDR3 protein is CASNLPGTGGIEQFF. CDR3 nucleotides: TGTGCCAGCAACCTCCCGGGGACAGGGGGAATTGAGCAGTTCTTC.

Points on this clonotype: As the CDR3 is not closed by the conserved phenylalanine or tryptophan, this likely results from a read error. The chain uses TRBV12-3 or TRBV12-4 and TRBJ1-1; a weak D match, TRBD1 (5 bases). CDR3 size: 14 residues. V lost 6 bases and J 6 bases, leaving 17 bases between the germline ends. CDR3 sequence reads: CASSPGRGTPEAFC. CDR3 DNA sequence: TGTGCCAGCAGCCCGGGGCGGGGGACTCCTGAAGCTTTCTGT.

CDR3 loop: CASSNEQGNEQFF. Written as DNA, the CDR3 is TGTGCCAGCAGTAATGAACAGGGAAATGAGCAGTTCTTC. J is TRBJ2-1 and V is TRBV6-5; TRBD1 might be the D (6 bases). The length of the CDR3 is 13 residues. V lost 5 bases, J lost 7 bases, and 12 bases lay in between. In germline, CDR1 is MNHEY, CDR2 SVGAGI.

This clonotype was picked up many times. The junction departs from germline at one end; a sequencing error may be responsible. The J gene is TRBJ2-7, the V gene TRBV12-3 or TRBV12-4; D ambiguous. The CDR3 sequence is 12 residues long. DNA for the CDR3: TGCGCCAGCAGTTCAGGACGCTACGAGCAGTACTTC. This translates into CASSSGRYEQYF.

There are a few counts of this clonotype. The chain combines TRBV24-1 with TRBJ2-1; 7 nucleotides align to TRBD1. This CDR3 spans 14 amino acids. V trimming: 5 bases; J trimming: 7 bases; junction bases outside the gene matches: 7. CDR1 KGHDR and CDR2 SFDVKD come from the germline V gene. The CDR3 spells CATSVTGEMNEQFF. CDR3 bases: TGTGCCACCAGTGTTACAGGGGAAATGAATGAGCAGTTCTTC.

This chain joins TRBV29-1 and TRBJ2-1; the match to TRBD2 covers 15 bases. Losses at the gene ends were 7 bases for V and 4 bases for J; bases not matched to a gene: 5. Germline lookup yields CDR1 SQVTM and CDR2 ANQGSEA. This CDR3 spans 15 amino acids. The CDR3 is CSAGTSGGQYNEQFF. DNA of the CDR3: TGCAGCGCTGGGACTAGCGGGGGGCAATACAATGAGCAGTTCTTC.

The rearrangement links TRBV5-6 to TRBJ1-1; D not certain. Per germline, CDR1 SGHDT and CDR2 YYEEEE. Trimming took off 4 bases at V and 5 bases at J, with 24 bases between the two ends. This CDR3 is built from 17 residues. The CDR3 region has the DNA TGTGCCAGCAGCCCGGCGGGTCGGCGGACGATGAGGACTGAAGCTTTCTTT. It translates to CASSPAGRRTMRTEAFF.

With regard to this clonotype: Compared with germline, one end of the junction differs, possibly owing to a read error. The chain uses TRBV5-1 and TRBJ2-2, with D tentatively TRBD1 (6 bases). Per germline, CDR1 SGHRS and CDR2 YFSETQ. The CDR3 has 15 amino acids. The CDR3 DNA is TGCGCCAGCAGCTTGGCAGTCAGGGGAGCCGGGAAGCTGTTTTTT. It specifies CASSLAVRGAGKLFF.

The chain uses TRBV19 and TRBJ1-1, with 7 bases lining up with TRBD1. V shed 5 bases, J shed 6 bases, and the junction held 9 bases outside the gene matches. Germline V gene sequence: CDR1 LNHDA, CDR2 SQIVND (reference sequence). The CDR3 is 14 amino acids. CDR3 DNA sequence: TGTGCCAGTAGTCCGGGGACAGCCAGGGCTGAAGCTTTCTTT. This encodes CASSPGTARAEAFF.

This clonotype appeared a few times. The chain links TRBV20-1 to TRBJ1-5; TRBD1 is a possible D gene (6 bases). CDR3 length: 15 residues. V was trimmed by 4 bases and J by 5 bases, leaving 18 bases between them. Germline V lookup: CDR1 DFQATT, CDR2 SNEGSKA (reference sequence). CDR3 protein: CSATAGGAWDQPQHF. CDR3 nucleotides: TGCAGTGCTACGGCCGGGGGGGCTTGGGATCAGCCCCAGCATTTT.

The chain is built from TRBV28 and TRBJ2-3; 9 nucleotides line up with TRBD2. Germline CDR1 is MDHEN and CDR2 is SYDVKM. The ends lost 2 bases at V and 0 bases at J; junction bases unmatched: 3. CDR3 length: 16 residues. The CDR3 protein is CASSLPSGVSTDTQYF. In nucleotides, the CDR3 is TGTGCCAGCAGTTTACCTAGCGGGGTTAGCACAGATACGCAGTATTTT. Supplemented by reference TRBV28 and TRBJ2-3, the full variable domain reads DVKVTQSSRYLVKRTGEKVFLECVQDMDHENMFWYRQDPGLGLRLIYFSYDVKMKEKGDIPEGYSVSREKKERFSLILESASTNQTSMYLCASSLPSGVSTDTQYFGPGTRLTVL.

The chain uses TRBV7-9 and TRBJ2-7, with D possibly being TRBD2 (5 bases). V lost 1 base, J lost 10 bases, and 14 bases lay in between. The CDR3 is made up of 13 amino acids. Per germline, CDR1 SEHNR and CDR2 FQNEAQ (reference sequence). The CDR3 DNA reads TGTGCCAGCAGCTTAGAAGTCCGGGGATCCCAGTACTTC. Translated: CASSLEVRGSQYF.

The chain couples TRBV9 to TRBJ2-2; tentatively, D is TRBD1 or TRBD2 (5 bases each). The germline V gene encodes CDR1 SGDLS and CDR2 YYNGEE. V was pared by 0 bases and J by 6 bases, with 6 bases between. The CDR3 loop spans 13 amino acids. The CDR3 protein is CASSVGGPGELFF. CDR3 sequence (DNA): TGTGCCAGCAGCGTAGGGGGACCCGGGGAGCTGTTTTTT.

This clonotype was picked up a small number of times. The chain links TRBV7-8 to TRBJ2-1; D is perhaps TRBD1 or TRBD2 (5 bases each). The end of the DNA fits TRBJ2-7 better, so the J call may be wrong. This CDR3 comprises 15 residues. CDR1 and CDR2 (germline): SGHVS, FQNEAQ. The CDR3 here is CASSLGTGRSIEQYF. In DNA, the CDR3 is TGTGCCAGCAGCTTGGGGACCGGTAGAAGCATAGAGCAGTACTTC.